One and the same sample provided the 3 T cell receptor delta chains below, sequenced in a study of gamma-delta chains in newborns, infants, children. TCRdb reapplied CATT to the reads. The sample lists roughly 6,100 delta-chain clones; approximately 2.4% were seen once. The sample taken for sequencing was blood. The source is a child who was a newborn, infant or young child, either healthy, febrile or measles-vaccinated (not recorded which).

On this clone: TCRdb's entry gives the protein of a much larger clone, which mismatches this DNA's translation at residue 9, likely from a read error; the protein reported here is translated from the DNA. The chain employs TRDV2 and TRDJ1, with D tentatively TRDD3 (6 bases). With 3 bases removed from V and 1 base from J, the gap between germline ends came to 14 bases. Germline V gene lookup returns CDR1 GEAIGNYY and CDR2 EKD. The CDR3 totals 15 residues. CDR3 in amino acids: CACDPLGICTDKLIF. DNA for the CDR3: TGTGCCTGTGACCCTCTGGGGATTTGCACCGATAAACTCATCTTT.

This clone appeared a few times. The chain employs TRDV3 and TRDJ1; D remains unclear. This CDR3 has 16 amino acids. CDR1 and CDR2 (germline): TVYSNPD, GDNSRS (reference sequence). The V and J ends lost 2 bases and 0 bases respectively, with 19 bases between them. DNA of the CDR3: TGTGCCTTTTGCGCTTTGTCCTGCATGTACACCGATAAACTCATCTTT. Translating it yields CAFCALSCMYTDKLIF.

Concerning this clone: This clone may be a read error of a much larger clone one base away. The chain has TRDV2 and TRDJ3; maybe TRDD3 (6 bases). Per the germline V gene, CDR1 is GEAIGNYY and CDR2 is EKD. V was cut by 0 bases and J by 0 bases, with 14 bases left in between. The CDR3 has 19 residues. This CDR3 is CACDTWGVHRSWDTRQMFF. CDR3 in DNA: TGTGCCTGTGACACCTGGGGGGTACACCGCTCCTGGGACACCCGACAGATGTTTTTC.